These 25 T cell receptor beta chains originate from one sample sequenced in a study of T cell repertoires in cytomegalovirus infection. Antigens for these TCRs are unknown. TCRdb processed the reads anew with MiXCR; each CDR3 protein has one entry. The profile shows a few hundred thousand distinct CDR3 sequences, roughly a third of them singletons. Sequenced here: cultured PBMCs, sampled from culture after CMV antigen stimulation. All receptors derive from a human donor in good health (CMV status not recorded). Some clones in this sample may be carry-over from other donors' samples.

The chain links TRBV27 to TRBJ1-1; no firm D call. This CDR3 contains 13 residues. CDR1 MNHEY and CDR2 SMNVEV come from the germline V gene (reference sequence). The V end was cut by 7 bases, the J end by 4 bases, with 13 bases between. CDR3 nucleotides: TGTGCCAGCACTCCCCGGGCGGGCACTGAAGCTTTCTTT. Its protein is CASTPRAGTEAFF.

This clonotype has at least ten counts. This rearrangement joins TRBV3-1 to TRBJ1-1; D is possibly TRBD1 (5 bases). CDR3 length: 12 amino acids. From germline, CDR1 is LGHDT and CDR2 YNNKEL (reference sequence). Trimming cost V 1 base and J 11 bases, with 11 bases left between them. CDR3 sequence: CASSQGDRGAFF. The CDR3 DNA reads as TGTGCCAGCAGCCAAGGAGACAGAGGGGCTTTCTTT.

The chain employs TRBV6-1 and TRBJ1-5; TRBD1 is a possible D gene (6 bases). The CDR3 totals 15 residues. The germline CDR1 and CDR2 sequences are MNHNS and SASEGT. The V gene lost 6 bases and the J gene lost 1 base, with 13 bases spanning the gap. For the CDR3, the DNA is TGTGCCAGCAGGAGGGCCACAGGGAGCAATCAGCCCCAGCATTTT. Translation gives CASRRATGSNQPQHF.

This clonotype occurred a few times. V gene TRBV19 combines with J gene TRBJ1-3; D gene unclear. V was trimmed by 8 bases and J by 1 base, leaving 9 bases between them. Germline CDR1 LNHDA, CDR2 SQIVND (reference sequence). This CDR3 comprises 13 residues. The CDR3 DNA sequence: TGTGCCAGTGTGAGCGTATCTGGAAACACCATATATTTT. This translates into CASVSVSGNTIYF.

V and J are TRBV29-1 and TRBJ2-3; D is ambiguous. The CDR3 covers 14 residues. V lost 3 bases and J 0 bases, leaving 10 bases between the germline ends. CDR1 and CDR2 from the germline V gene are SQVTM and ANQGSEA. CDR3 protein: CSVEKRLSTDTQYF. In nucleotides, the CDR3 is TGCAGCGTTGAGAAGCGCCTGAGCACAGATACGCAGTATTTT.

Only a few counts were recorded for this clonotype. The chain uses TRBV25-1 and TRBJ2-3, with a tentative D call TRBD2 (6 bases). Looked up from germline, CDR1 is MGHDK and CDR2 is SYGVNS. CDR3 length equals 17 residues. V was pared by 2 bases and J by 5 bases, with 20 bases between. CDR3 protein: CASSEPNFGGLGDTQYF. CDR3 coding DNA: TGTGCCAGCAGTGAACCTAATTTCGGAGGGCTCGGAGATACGCAGTATTTT.

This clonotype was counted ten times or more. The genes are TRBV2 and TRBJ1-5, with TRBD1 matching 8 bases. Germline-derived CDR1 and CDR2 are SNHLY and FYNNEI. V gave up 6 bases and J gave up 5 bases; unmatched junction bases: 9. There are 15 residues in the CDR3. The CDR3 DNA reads TGTGCCAGCAGGGACAGGGAGTCTGTATATCAGCCCCAGCATTTT. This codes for CASRDRESVYQPQHF.

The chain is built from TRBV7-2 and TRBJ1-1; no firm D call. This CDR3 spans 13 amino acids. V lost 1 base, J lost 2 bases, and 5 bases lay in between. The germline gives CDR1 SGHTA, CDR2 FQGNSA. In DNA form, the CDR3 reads TGTGCCAGCAGCTTAGTGATAAACACTGAAGCTTTCTTT. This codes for CASSLVINTEAFF.

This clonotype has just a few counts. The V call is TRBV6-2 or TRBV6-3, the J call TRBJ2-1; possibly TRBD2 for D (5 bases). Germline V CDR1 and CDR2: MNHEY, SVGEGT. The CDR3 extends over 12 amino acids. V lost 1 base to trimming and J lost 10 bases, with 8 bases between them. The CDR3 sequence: CASSYFRGEQFF. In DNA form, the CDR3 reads TGTGCCAGCAGTTACTTTCGGGGAGAGCAGTTCTTC.

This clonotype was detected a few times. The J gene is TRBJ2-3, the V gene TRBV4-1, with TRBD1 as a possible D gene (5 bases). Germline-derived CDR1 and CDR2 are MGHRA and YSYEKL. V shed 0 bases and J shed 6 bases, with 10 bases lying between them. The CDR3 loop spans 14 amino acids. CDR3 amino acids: CASSQEGPRDTQYF. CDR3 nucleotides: TGCGCCAGCAGCCAAGAGGGGCCGCGCGATACGCAGTATTTT.

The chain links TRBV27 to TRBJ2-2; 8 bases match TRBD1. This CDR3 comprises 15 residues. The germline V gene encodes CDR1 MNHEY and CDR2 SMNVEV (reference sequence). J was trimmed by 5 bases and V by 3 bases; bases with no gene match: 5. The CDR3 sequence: CASSFGQGITGELFF. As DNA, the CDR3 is TGTGCCAGCAGTTTCGGACAGGGAATAACCGGGGAGCTGTTTTTT.

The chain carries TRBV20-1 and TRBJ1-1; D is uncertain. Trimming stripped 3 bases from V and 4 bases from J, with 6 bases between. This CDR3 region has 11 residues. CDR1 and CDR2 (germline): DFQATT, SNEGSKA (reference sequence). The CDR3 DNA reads TGCAGTGCTAGCCGGGTCACTGAAGCTTTCTTT. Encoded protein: CSASRVTEAFF.

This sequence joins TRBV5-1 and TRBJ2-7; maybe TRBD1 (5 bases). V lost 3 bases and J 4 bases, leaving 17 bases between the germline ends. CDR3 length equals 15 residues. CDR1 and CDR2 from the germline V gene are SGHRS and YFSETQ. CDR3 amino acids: CASSSLDKGRYEQYF. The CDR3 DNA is TGCGCCAGCAGCTCCCTGGACAAAGGACGGTACGAGCAGTACTTC.

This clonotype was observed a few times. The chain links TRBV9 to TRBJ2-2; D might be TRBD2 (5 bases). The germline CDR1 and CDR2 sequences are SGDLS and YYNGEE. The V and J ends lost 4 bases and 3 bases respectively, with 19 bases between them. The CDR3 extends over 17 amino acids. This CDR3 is CASSPHPGGGYTGELFF. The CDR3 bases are TGTGCCAGCAGCCCCCACCCAGGAGGTGGTTACACCGGGGAGCTGTTTTTT.

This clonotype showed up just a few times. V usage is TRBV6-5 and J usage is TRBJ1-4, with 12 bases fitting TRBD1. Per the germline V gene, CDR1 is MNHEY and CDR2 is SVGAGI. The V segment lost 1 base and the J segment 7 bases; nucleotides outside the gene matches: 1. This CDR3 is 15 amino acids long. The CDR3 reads CASSYWGQGAEKLFF. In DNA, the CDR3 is TGTGCCAGCAGTTACTGGGGACAGGGGGCTGAAAAACTGTTTTTT.

This CDR3 is CASSYSGGPGDTQYF. CDR3 coding DNA: TGTGCCAGCAGCTACTCGGGAGGGCCGGGAGATACGCAGTATTTT. The V gene is TRBV7-2, the J gene TRBJ2-3; 8 nucleotides align to TRBD2. The CDR3 extends over 15 amino acids. Trimming removed 4 bases from V and 5 bases from J; junction bases left unmatched: 8. CDR1 and CDR2 (germline): SGHTA, FQGNSA.

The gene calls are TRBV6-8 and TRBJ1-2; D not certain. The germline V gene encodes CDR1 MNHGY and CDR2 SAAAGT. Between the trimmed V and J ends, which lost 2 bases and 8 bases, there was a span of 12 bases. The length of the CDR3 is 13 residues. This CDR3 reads CASSYRGVTGYTF. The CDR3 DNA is TGTGCCAGCAGTTACCGAGGAGTTACCGGCTACACCTTC.

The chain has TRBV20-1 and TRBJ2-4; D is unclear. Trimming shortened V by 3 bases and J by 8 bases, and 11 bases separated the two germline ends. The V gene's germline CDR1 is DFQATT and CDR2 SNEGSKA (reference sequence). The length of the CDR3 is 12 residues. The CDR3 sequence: CSASGGFYIQYF. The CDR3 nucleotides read TGCAGTGCTAGCGGTGGATTCTACATTCAGTACTTC.

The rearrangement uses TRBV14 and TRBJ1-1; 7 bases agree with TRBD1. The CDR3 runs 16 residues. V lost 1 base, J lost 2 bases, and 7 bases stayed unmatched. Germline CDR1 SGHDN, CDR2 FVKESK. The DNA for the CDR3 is TGTGCCAGCAGCCAAGGAGACAGGGTACCTAACACTGAAGCTTTCTTT. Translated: CASSQGDRVPNTEAFF.

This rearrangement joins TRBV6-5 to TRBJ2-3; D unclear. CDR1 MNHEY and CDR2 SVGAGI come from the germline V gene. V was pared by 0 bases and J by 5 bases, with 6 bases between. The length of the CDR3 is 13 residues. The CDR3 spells CASSYSLRDTQYF. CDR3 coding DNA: TGTGCCAGCAGTTACTCTTTAAGAGATACGCAGTATTTT.

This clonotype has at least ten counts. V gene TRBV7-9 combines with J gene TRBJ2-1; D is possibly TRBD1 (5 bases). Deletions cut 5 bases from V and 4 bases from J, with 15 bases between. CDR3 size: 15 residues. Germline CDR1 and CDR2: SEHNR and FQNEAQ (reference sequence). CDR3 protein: CASSHETQVYNEQFF. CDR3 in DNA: TGTGCCAGCAGCCACGAAACACAGGTTTACAATGAGCAGTTCTTC.

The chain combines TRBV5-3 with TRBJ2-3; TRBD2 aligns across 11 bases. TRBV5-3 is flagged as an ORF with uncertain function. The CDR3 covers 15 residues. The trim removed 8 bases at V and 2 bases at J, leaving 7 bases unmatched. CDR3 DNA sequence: TGTGCCAGCAGCGGGACTAGCGGACCCACAGATACGCAGTATTTT. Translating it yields CASSGTSGPTDTQYF.

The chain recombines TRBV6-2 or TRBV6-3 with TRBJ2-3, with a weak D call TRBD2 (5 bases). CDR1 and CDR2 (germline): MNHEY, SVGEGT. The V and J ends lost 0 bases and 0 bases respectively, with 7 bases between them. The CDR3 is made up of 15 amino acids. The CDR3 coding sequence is TGTGCCAGCAGTTACTCAGCGGCTAGCACAGATACGCAGTATTTT. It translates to CASSYSAASTDTQYF.

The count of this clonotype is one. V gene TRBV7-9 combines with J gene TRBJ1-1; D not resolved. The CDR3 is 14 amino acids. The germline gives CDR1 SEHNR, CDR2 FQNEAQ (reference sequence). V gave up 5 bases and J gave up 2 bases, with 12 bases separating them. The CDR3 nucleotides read TGTGCCAGCAGCGGTGGAGGCCTCAACACTGAAGCTTTCTTT. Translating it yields CASSGGGLNTEAFF.

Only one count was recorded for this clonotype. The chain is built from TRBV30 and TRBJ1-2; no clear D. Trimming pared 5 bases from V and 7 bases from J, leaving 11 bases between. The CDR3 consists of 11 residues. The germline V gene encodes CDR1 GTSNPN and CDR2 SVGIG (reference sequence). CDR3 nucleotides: TGTGCCTGGGAAGACGGGCCTGGCTACACCTTC. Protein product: CAWEDGPGYTF.